This entry is about one T cell receptor (beta chain). The CDR3 consists of 12 residues. CDR1 and CDR2 from the germline V gene are MNHEY and SVGAGI. V was clipped by 5 bases and J by 4 bases, with 8 bases between them. In the original analysis: Scientists estimated how many nucleated cells there were by amplifying reference gene primers. The method was immunoSEQ multiplex PCR; TCRdb's version includes in-frame clones alone and lacks a portion of them. V and J calls and clone size are copied from that table; D and trimming were computed from the DNA. The sample yields hundreds of thousands of clones, around 84% seen once. The data derive from a study of blood T cell repertoires in COVID-19. About the research overall: In each case, the material was cDNA or gDNA derived from T cells, B-cell-depleted T cells, or PBMCs.

The participants were between roughly 18 and 100 years old and came from 24 US areas. This sequence originates from a woman between 45 and 60 years old who had recovered from COVID-19. Sequencing was performed on PBMCs or T cells enriched from blood (not recorded which). V usage is TRBV6-5 and J usage is TRBJ1-2; D is perhaps TRBD1 (6 bases). Written as DNA, the CDR3 is TGTGCCAGCAGTAAGACAGGCTATGGCTACACCTTC. Translation gives CASSKTGYGYTF.